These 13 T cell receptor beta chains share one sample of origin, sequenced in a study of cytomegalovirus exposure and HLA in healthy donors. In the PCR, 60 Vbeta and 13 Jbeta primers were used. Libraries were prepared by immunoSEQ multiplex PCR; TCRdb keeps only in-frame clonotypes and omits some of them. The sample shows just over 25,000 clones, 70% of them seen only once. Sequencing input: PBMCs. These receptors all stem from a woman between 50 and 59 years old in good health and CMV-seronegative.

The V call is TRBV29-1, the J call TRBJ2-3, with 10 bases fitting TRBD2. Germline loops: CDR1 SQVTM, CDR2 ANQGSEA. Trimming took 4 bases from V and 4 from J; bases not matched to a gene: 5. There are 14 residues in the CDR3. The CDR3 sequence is CSVGSSGSADTQYF. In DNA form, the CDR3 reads TGCAGCGTTGGCTCTAGCGGGAGTGCAGATACGCAGTATTTT.

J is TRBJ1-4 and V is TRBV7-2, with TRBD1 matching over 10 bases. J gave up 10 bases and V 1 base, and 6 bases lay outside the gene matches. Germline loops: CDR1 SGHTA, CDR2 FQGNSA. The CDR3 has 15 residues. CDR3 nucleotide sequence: TGTGCCAGCAGCTTAGATGGGACAGGGGTTGTAAAACTGTTTTTT. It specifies CASSLDGTGVVKLFF.

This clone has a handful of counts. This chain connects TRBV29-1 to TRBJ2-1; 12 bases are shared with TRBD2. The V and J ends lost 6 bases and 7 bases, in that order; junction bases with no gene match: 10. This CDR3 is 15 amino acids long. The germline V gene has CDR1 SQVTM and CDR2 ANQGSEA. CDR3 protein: CSVVTSGSVRNEQFF. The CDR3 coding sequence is TGCAGCGTCGTGACTAGCGGGAGCGTAAGGAATGAGCAGTTCTTC.

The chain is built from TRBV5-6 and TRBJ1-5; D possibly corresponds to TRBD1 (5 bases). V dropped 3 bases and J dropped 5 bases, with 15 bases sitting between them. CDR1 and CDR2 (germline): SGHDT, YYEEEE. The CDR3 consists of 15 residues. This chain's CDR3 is CASSYLGLPDQPQHF. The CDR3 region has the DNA TGTGCCAGCAGCTACCTGGGGCTACCGGATCAGCCCCAGCATTTT. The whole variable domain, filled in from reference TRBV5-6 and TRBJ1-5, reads DAGVTQSPTHLIKTRGQQVTLRCSPKSGHDTVSWYQQALGQGPQFIFQYYEEEERQRGNFPDRFSGHQFPNYSSELNVNALLLGDSALYLCASSYLGLPDQPQHFGDGTRLSIL.

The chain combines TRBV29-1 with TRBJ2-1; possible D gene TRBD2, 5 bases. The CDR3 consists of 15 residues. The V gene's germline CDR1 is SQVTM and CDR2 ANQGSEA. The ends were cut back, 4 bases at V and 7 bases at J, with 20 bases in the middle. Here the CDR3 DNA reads TGCAGCGTTGTCCGGGGAAGCAGCGGAGAGAATGAGCAGTTCTTC. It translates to CSVVRGSSGENEQFF.

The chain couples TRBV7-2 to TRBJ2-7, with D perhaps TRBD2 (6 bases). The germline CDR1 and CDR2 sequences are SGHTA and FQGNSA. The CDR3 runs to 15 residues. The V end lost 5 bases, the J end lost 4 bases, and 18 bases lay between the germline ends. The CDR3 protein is CASSPLSSGAYEQYF. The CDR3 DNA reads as TGTGCCAGCAGCCCCCTGAGTAGCGGAGCTTACGAGCAGTACTTC.

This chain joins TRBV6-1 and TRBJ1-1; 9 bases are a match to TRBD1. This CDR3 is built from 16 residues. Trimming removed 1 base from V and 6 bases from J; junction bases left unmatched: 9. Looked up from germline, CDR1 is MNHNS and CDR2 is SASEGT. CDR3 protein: CASSEVQGAAWSEAFF. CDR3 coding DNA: TGTGCCAGCAGTGAAGTACAGGGGGCCGCTTGGTCTGAAGCTTTCTTT.

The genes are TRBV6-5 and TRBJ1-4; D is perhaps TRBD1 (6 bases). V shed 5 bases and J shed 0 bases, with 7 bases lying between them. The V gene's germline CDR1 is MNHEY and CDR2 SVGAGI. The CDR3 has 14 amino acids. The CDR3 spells CASSRTATNEKLFF. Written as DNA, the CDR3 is TGTGCCAGCAGTAGGACAGCAACTAATGAAAAACTGTTTTTT.

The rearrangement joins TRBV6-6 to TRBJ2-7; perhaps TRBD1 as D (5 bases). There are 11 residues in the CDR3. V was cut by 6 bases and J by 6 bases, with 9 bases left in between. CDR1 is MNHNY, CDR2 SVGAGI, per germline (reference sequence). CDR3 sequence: CASSVQAEQYF. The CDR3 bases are TGTGCCAGCAGCGTACAGGCCGAGCAGTACTTC.

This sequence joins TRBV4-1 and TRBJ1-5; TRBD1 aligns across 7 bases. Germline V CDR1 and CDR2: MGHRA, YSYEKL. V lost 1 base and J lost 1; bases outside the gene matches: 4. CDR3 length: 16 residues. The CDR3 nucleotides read TGCGCCAGCAGCCAAGTCACAGGGGCCAGCAATCAGCCCCAGCATTTT. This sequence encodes CASSQVTGASNQPQHF.

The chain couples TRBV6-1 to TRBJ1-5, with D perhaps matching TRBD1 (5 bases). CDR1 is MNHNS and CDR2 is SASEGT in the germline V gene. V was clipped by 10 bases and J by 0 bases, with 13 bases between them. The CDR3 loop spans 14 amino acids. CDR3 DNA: TGTGCCACCCAAACAGGCCCTAGCAATCAGCCCCAGCATTTT. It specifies CATQTGPSNQPQHF.

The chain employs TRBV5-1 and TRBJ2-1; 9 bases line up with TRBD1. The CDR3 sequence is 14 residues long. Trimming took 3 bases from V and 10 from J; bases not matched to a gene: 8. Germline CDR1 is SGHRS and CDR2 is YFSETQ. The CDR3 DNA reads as TGCGCCAGCAGCTCTGGACAGGGGCAGGGGGAGCAGTTCTTC. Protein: CASSSGQGQGEQFF.

This CDR3 is CASSFLGELFF. DNA for the CDR3: TGCGCCAGCAGCTTCTTAGGGGAGCTGTTTTTT. The chain links TRBV5-1 to TRBJ2-2, with no clear D. V was cut by 2 bases and J by 8 bases, with 4 bases left in between. The CDR3 extends over 11 amino acids. The germline gives CDR1 SGHRS, CDR2 YFSETQ.